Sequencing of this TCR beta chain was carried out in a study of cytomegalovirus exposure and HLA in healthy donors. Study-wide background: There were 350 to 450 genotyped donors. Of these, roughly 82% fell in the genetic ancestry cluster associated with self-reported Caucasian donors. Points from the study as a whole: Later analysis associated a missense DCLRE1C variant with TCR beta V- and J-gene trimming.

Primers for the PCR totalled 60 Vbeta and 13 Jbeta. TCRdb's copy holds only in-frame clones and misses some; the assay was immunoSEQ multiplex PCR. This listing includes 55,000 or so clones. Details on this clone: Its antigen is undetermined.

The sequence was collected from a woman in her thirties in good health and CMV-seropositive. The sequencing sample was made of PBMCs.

The CDR3 loop is CATGDRVGTEAFF. Written as DNA, the CDR3 is TGTGCCACCGGGGACAGGGTTGGCACTGAAGCTTTCTTT. The rearrangement links TRBV10-3 to TRBJ1-1, with 9 bases lining up with TRBD1. CDR1 and CDR2 (germline): ENHRY, SYGVKD. The CDR3 sequence is 13 residues long. The ends lost 10 bases at V and 4 bases at J; junction bases unmatched: 7.